The 30 T cell receptor beta chains listed next were all sequenced from one sample in a study of sequential checkpoint blockade in melanoma. The treatment is: randomized to nivolumab then ipilimumab (arm A) or the reverse (arm B). Sequencing used immunoSEQ multiplex PCR; TCRdb keeps in-frame clones, though not all of them. The sample carries about 8,200 clones, 58% recorded once. The sample in question was CD8+ T cells sorted from blood (inferred from file names), obtained from a patient given nivolumab and ipilimumab in sequence. All receptors come from a human donor with melanoma.

The chain combines TRBV4-1 with TRBJ1-4; TRBD1 matches 10 bases. The CDR3 is 15 residues long. The trim removed 5 bases at V and 6 bases at J, leaving 6 bases unmatched. Germline V gene lookup returns CDR1 MGHRA and CDR2 YSYEKL. This chain's CDR3 is CASSSTGGYHEKLFF. The CDR3 DNA reads as TGCGCCAGCAGCTCGACAGGGGGCTATCATGAAAAACTGTTTTTT.

The V and J genes are TRBV28 and TRBJ1-6; 8 positions match TRBD1. The CDR3 covers 14 residues. V lost 5 bases to trimming and J lost 6 bases; unmatched junction nucleotides: 3. The germline V gene has CDR1 MDHEN and CDR2 SYDVKM. The CDR3 is CASSETGVNSPLHF. CDR3 in DNA: TGTGCCAGCAGTGAGACAGGGGTTAATTCACCCCTCCACTTT.

In its sample, this clone was seen a few times. The CDR3, as DNA: TGTGCCAGCAGCTTAACAGGGGAAGGGAGCACTGAAGCTTTCTTT. Translating gives CASSLTGEGSTEAFF. The rearrangement links TRBV7-9 to TRBJ1-1; 7 bases agree with TRBD1. The V gene's germline CDR1 is SEHNR and CDR2 FQNEAQ (reference sequence). The J segment lost 4 bases and the V segment lost 2 bases, leaving 7 bases of the junction unmatched. The CDR3 has 15 amino acids.

Only one count was recorded for this clone. J is TRBJ1-1 and V is TRBV19; D not certain. Germline lookup yields CDR1 LNHDA and CDR2 SQIVND (reference sequence). The germline V and J ends were trimmed by 3 bases and 4 bases, with 15 bases remaining between them. This CDR3 spans 15 amino acids. In DNA, the CDR3 is TGTGCCAGTAGTATGGCAGCCAACGGGTTCACTGAAGCTTTCTTT. Protein product: CASSMAANGFTEAFF.

The genes are TRBV6-5 and TRBJ1-5; no reliable D call. Per the germline V gene, CDR1 is MNHEY and CDR2 is SVGAGI. Trimming removed 0 bases from V and 1 base from J, with 4 bases in between. This CDR3 region has 14 residues. The CDR3 DNA is TGTGCCAGCAGTTACTCGGGCAGCAATCAGCCCCAGCATTTT. Amino acids: CASSYSGSNQPQHF.

V and J are TRBV7-2 and TRBJ1-1; D is perhaps TRBD1 (5 bases). With 5 bases removed from V and 3 bases from J, the gap between germline ends came to 16 bases. Looked up from germline, CDR1 is SGHTA and CDR2 is FQGNSA. This CDR3 has 15 residues. The CDR3 DNA reads as TGTGCCAGCAGCGCGACGGTGGGGGGGTACACTGAAGCTTTCTTT. Translated: CASSATVGGYTEAFF.

The chain recombines TRBV5-1 with TRBJ2-7; 9 bases align to TRBD1. The CDR3 is 14 residues long. The junction had 9 bases not matched to a gene; V was cut back by 5 bases and J by 6 bases. Germline V gene sequence: CDR1 SGHRS, CDR2 YFSETQ. Here the CDR3 reads CASRPRDREFEQYF. CDR3 coding DNA: TGCGCCAGCAGACCCCGGGACAGGGAATTCGAGCAGTACTTC.

The V call is TRBV28, the J call TRBJ2-7; 7 bases align to TRBD1. From germline, CDR1 is MDHEN and CDR2 SYDVKM. The CDR3 contains 14 residues. Trimming removed 6 bases from V and 3 bases from J; junction bases left unmatched: 8. The CDR3 loop is CASRDRELVYEQYF. CDR3 DNA sequence: TGTGCCAGCAGAGACAGGGAACTGGTCTACGAGCAGTACTTC.

V and J are TRBV7-9 and TRBJ2-7, with 8 bases lining up with TRBD1. The germline V gene has CDR1 SEHNR and CDR2 FQNEAQ (reference sequence). The CDR3 is 16 amino acids. V was clipped by 4 bases and J by 1 base; unmatched bases: 9. This chain's CDR3 is CASSWDLQGDSYEQYF. The DNA for the CDR3 is TGTGCCAGCAGCTGGGACCTACAGGGGGATTCCTACGAGCAGTACTTC.

This sequence joins TRBV27 and TRBJ2-7; 8 positions agree with TRBD1. Germline V lookup: CDR1 MNHEY, CDR2 SMNVEV (reference sequence). After removal of 5 bases from V and 2 bases from J, the junction contained 11 bases not matched to a gene. There are 16 residues in the CDR3. The CDR3 protein is CASSDRTGKRAYEQYF. DNA of the CDR3: TGTGCCAGCAGTGACCGGACAGGGAAAAGGGCCTACGAGCAGTACTTC.

About this clone itself: A junction end diverges from the germline sequence, so it may reflect a read error. The genes are TRBV5-5 and TRBJ1-2; D may be TRBD1 (5 bases). This CDR3 contains 15 residues. Germline CDR1 reads SGHKS; CDR2 reads YYEKEE (reference sequence). This CDR3 reads CASSQDLRVRYGYTF. The CDR3 DNA sequence: TGCGCCAGCAGCCAAGACCTCAGGGTGAGGTATGGCTACACCTTC.

The chain combines TRBV9 with TRBJ1-2, with D unresolved. V was pared by 0 bases and J by 1 base, with 13 bases between. Germline CDR1 and CDR2: SGDLS and YYNGEE. This CDR3 comprises 16 residues. CDR3 sequence reads: CASSVDMEMINYGYTF. Here the CDR3 DNA reads TGTGCCAGCAGCGTAGATATGGAGATGATTAACTATGGCTACACCTTC.

The sample holds a few counts of this clone. The chain recombines TRBV21-1 with TRBJ2-7; the table gives TRBD1 as D, unverified against the DNA. TRBV21-1 is a pseudogene. The CDR3 is made up of 16 amino acids. The CDR3 is CASSKRGPQGGYEQYF. Here the CDR3 DNA reads TGTGCCAGCAGCAAACGTGGACCACAGGGGGGGTACGAGCAGTACTTC.

This chain links TRBV7-9 with TRBJ1-4; D is ambiguous. Germline V gives CDR1 SEHNR, CDR2 FQNEAQ (reference sequence). V was cut by 2 bases and J by 8 bases, with 12 bases left in between. This CDR3 has 14 residues. CDR3 region: CASSLSLRPEKLFF. CDR3 sequence (DNA): TGTGCCAGCAGCTTATCGCTGAGGCCCGAAAAACTGTTTTTT.

This clone has just a few counts. The chain joins TRBV4-1 to TRBJ2-2, with TRBD1 as a possible D gene (6 bases). The germline V gene has CDR1 MGHRA and CDR2 YSYEKL. V shed 3 bases and J shed 3 bases, with 11 bases lying between them. This CDR3 region has 15 residues. The chain's CDR3 is CASSHIQGYTGELFF. CDR3 bases: TGCGCCAGCAGCCATATACAGGGCTACACCGGGGAGCTGTTTTTT.

The CDR3: CASSPGQGTYEQYF. The CDR3 DNA follows: TGCGCCAGCAGCCCGGGACAGGGGACATACGAGCAGTACTTC. The chain combines TRBV4-1 with TRBJ2-7; 10 nucleotides match TRBD1. This CDR3 is 14 amino acids long. Germline-derived CDR1 and CDR2 are MGHRA and YSYEKL. The trim removed 4 bases at V and 4 bases at J, leaving 4 bases unmatched.

This chain uses TRBV5-4 with TRBJ2-2; maybe TRBD1 (6 bases). The CDR3 is 15 amino acids. V lost 0 bases, J lost 3 bases, and 9 bases lay in between. CDR1 is SGHNT and CDR2 is YYREEE in the germline V gene (reference sequence). This CDR3 reads CASSLGGPYTGELFF. CDR3 nucleotide sequence: TGTGCCAGCAGCTTGGGGGGGCCCTACACCGGGGAGCTGTTTTTT.

This clone was detected once. The chain employs TRBV18 and TRBJ1-1; D is perhaps TRBD1 (6 bases). Germline V gene data show CDR1 as KGHSH and CDR2 as LQKENI. V lost 6 bases and J 7 bases, leaving 18 bases between the germline ends. The CDR3 is made up of 14 amino acids. CDR3 in DNA: TGTGCCAGCTCCCTGCGGGCAGGGGTCGATGAAGCTTTCTTT. Translating gives CASSLRAGVDEAFF.

This clone is deemed medium-sized. This chain connects TRBV29-1 to TRBJ2-7; no firm D call. The CDR3 is 13 residues long. Germline V gives CDR1 SQVTM, CDR2 ANQGSEA. V dropped 3 bases and J dropped 0 bases, with 9 bases sitting between them. Written as DNA, the CDR3 is TGCAGCGTTGACTTGCCAGGCTCCTACGAGCAGTACTTC. Its protein product is CSVDLPGSYEQYF.

This chain joins TRBV27 and TRBJ2-7, with 10 bases aligning to TRBD1. Germline CDR1 and CDR2: MNHEY and SMNVEV (reference sequence). The length of the CDR3 is 16 residues. J gave up 3 bases and V 4 bases, and 9 bases lay outside the gene matches. CDR3 sequence: CASSSWTRTGGYEQYF. In DNA, the CDR3 is TGTGCCAGCAGTTCCTGGACTCGGACAGGGGGCTACGAGCAGTACTTC.

The V call is TRBV11-2, the J call TRBJ1-1; maybe TRBD1 (6 bases). V dropped 4 bases and J dropped 7 bases, with 19 bases sitting between them. This CDR3 is 15 amino acids long. Per germline, CDR1 SGHAT and CDR2 FQNNGV. In nucleotides, the CDR3 is TGTGCCAGCAGCTCAAGTTTAGGACAGCCCGATGAAGCTTTCTTT. As protein: CASSSSLGQPDEAFF. Filled out from reference TRBV11-2 and TRBJ1-1, the complete variable domain reads EAGVAQSPRYKIIEKRQSVAFWCNPISGHATLYWYQQILGQGPKLLIQFQNNGVVDDSQLPKDRFSAERLKGVDSTLKIQPAKLEDSAVYLCASSSSLGQPDEAFFGQGTRLTVV.

This clone was observed a single time. The chain uses TRBV5-4 and TRBJ1-2, with a possible D match to TRBD1 (5 bases). The CDR3 length is 15 residues. Germline assignment: CDR1 SGHNT and CDR2 YYREEE (reference sequence). Deletions cut 4 bases from V and 4 bases from J, with 17 bases between. As DNA, the CDR3 is TGTGCCAGCAGCCCCCCCGGCAGGGAAGTCTATGGCTACACCTTC. Its translation: CASSPPGREVYGYTF.

This chain uses TRBV7-9 with TRBJ2-7; TRBD2 agrees at 8 bases. With V trimmed by 5 bases and J by 1 base, 4 bases remained unmatched. Germline V gene sequence: CDR1 SEHNR, CDR2 FQNEAQ (reference sequence). The CDR3 sequence is 14 residues long. The DNA for the CDR3 is TGTGCCAGCAGCACCAGCGGGGGTTCCTACGAGCAGTACTTC. It translates to CASSTSGGSYEQYF.

The chain has TRBV11-2 and TRBJ1-2; D call uncertain. Trimming cost V 4 bases and J 4 bases, with 13 bases left between them. The CDR3 sequence is 14 residues long. Germline V gene lookup returns CDR1 SGHAT and CDR2 FQNNGV. The CDR3 DNA is TGTGCCAGCAGCTCCCAAGGAGGATTCTATGGCTACACCTTC. Translation: CASSSQGGFYGYTF. Full variable domain (missing parts from reference TRBV11-2 and TRBJ1-2): EAGVAQSPRYKIIEKRQSVAFWCNPISGHATLYWYQQILGQGPKLLIQFQNNGVVDDSQLPKDRFSAERLKGVDSTLKIQPAKLEDSAVYLCASSSQGGFYGYTFGSGTRLTVV.

This chain joins TRBV9 and TRBJ1-1, with a possible D match to TRBD1 (6 bases). There are 15 residues in the CDR3. The V end was cut by 4 bases, the J end by 1 base, with 14 bases between. Per germline, CDR1 SGDLS and CDR2 YYNGEE. CDR3 protein: CASSLRGQPNTEAFF. DNA of the CDR3: TGTGCCAGCAGCCTAAGAGGACAGCCGAACACTGAAGCTTTCTTT.

This chain joins TRBV19 and TRBJ1-6; D call uncertain. The CDR3 is 15 residues long. Deletions cut 3 bases from V and 6 bases from J, with 12 bases between. Germline CDR1 LNHDA, CDR2 SQIVND (reference sequence). The CDR3 is CASSIILGGNSPLHF. The CDR3 bases are TGTGCCAGTAGTATTATTCTCGGTGGTAATTCACCCCTCCACTTT.

The chain joins TRBV13 to TRBJ1-6, with 8 bases fitting TRBD1. The CDR3 totals 15 residues. V was pared by 5 bases and J by 5 bases, with 5 bases of the junction left unmatched. Per the germline V gene, CDR1 is PRHDT and CDR2 is FYEKMQ (reference sequence). CDR3 protein: CASSPGQGHNSPLHF. CDR3 bases: TGTGCCAGCAGCCCAGGACAGGGCCATAATTCACCCCTCCACTTT.

To note about this clone: One junction end disagrees with the germline gene, perhaps due to a read error. The rearrangement links TRBV13 to TRBJ1-2; TRBD1 aligns across 8 bases. The CDR3 has 12 residues. The germline V gene encodes CDR1 PRHDT and CDR2 FYEKMQ (reference sequence). CDR3 amino acids: CASSLGDRGWSF. The CDR3 nucleotides are TGTGCCAGCAGCTTAGGCGACAGGGGTTGGTCCTTC.

This clone was found once. The rearrangement joins TRBV2 to TRBJ1-4; possible D gene TRBD1, 5 bases. Germline V gene sequence: CDR1 SNHLY, CDR2 FYNNEI. This CDR3 has 12 residues. V was shortened by 6 bases and J by 6 bases, with 8 bases between the two germline ends. As DNA, the CDR3 is TGTGCCAGCAGGGACATCCATGAAAAACTGTTTTTT. It translates to CASRDIHEKLFF.

The chain uses TRBV4-1 and TRBJ2-7; tentative D call: TRBD1 (6 bases). The CDR3 length is 15 residues. In germline, CDR1 is MGHRA, CDR2 YSYEKL. V lost 1 base to trimming and J lost 3 bases, with 13 bases between them. In nucleotides, the CDR3 is TGCGCCAGCAGCCAAGGTAACAGGGTCGGCTACGAGCAGTACTTC. Translation: CASSQGNRVGYEQYF.